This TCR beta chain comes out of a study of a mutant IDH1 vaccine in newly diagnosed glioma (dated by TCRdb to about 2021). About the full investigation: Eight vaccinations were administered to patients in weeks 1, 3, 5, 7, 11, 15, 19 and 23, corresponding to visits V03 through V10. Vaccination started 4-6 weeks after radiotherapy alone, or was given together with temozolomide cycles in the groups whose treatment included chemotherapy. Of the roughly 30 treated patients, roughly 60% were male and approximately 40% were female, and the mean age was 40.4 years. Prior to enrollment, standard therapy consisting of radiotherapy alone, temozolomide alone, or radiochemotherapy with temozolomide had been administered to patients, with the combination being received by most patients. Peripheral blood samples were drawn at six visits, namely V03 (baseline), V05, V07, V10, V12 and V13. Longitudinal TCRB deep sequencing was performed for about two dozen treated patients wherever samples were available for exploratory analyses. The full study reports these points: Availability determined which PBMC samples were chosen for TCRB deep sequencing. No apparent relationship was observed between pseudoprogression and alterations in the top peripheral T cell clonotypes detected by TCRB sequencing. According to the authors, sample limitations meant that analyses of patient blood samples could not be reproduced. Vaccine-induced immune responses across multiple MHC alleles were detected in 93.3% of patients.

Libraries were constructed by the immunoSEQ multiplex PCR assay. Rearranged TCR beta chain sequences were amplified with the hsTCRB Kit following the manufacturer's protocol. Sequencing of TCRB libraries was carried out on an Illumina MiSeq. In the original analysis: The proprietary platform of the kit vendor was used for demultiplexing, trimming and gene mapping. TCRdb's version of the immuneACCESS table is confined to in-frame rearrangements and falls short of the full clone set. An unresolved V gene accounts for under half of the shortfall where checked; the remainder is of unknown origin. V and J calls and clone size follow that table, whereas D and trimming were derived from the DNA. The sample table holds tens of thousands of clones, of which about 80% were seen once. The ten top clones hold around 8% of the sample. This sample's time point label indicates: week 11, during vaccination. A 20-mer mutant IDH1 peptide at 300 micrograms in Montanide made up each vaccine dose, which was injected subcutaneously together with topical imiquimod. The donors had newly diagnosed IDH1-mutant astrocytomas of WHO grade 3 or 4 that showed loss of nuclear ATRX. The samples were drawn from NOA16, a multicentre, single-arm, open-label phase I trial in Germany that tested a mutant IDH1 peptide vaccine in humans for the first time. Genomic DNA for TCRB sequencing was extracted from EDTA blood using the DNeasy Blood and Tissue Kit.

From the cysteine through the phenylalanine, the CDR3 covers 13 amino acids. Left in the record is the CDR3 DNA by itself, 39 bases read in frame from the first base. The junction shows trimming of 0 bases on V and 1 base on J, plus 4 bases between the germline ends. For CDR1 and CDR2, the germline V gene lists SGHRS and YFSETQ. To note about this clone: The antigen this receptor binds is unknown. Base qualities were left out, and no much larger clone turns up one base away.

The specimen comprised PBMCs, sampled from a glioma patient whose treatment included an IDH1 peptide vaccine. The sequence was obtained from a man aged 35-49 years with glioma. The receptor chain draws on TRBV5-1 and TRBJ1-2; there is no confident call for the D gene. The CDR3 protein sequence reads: CASSLGSNYGYTF. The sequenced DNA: TGCGCCAGCAGCTTGGGCAGTAACTATGGCTACACCTTC. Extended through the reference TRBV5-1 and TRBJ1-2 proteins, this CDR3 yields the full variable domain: KAGVTQTPRYLIKTRGQQVTLSCSPISGHRSVSWYQQTPGQGLQFLFEYFSETQRNKGNFPGRFSGRQFSNSRSEMNVSTLELGDSALYLCASSLGSNYGYTFGSGTRLTVV.